What follows is one TCR beta chain and its context. Only in-frame clones appear in the TCRdb table, and some are missing; sequencing was by immunoSEQ multiplex PCR. Among about 35,000 clones listed, 76% were seen once. The V gene lost 0 bases and the J gene lost 4 bases, with 13 bases spanning the gap. Germline CDR1 reads LGHNT; CDR2 reads FRNRAP. The CDR3 totals 16 residues. This specimen belongs to a study of OX40 agonist ivuxolimab in advanced cancers. Sample: CD4+ or CD8+ T cells sorted from blood, taken in a trial of the OX40 agonist ivuxolimab. The chain couples TRBV12-5 to TRBJ2-1, with TRBD1 as a possible D gene (6 bases). The clonotype comes from an adult with an advanced solid tumor such as melanoma, head and neck, liver or kidney cancer. The CDR3 DNA reads as TGTGCTAGTGGTTTGGTAACGGGACAAAGATACAATGAGCAGTTCTTC. This encodes CASGLVTGQRYNEQFF. Supplemented by reference TRBV12-5 and TRBJ2-1, the full variable domain reads DARVTQTPRHKVTEMGQEVTMRCQPILGHNTVFWYRQTMMQGLELLAYFRNRAPLDDSGMPKDRFSAEMPDATLATLKIQPSEPRDSAVYFCASGLVTGQRYNEQFFGPGTRLTVL.